This TCR beta chain derives from a study of Graves' ophthalmopathy and Graves' hyperthyroidism. Study-level results: The model achieved roughly 69% sensitivity and roughly 72% specificity for ophthalmopathy progression.

The CDR3 totals 17 residues. The trim removed 4 bases at V and 4 bases at J, leaving 18 bases unmatched. Germline V gene data show CDR1 as SQVTM and CDR2 as ANQGSEA. Researchers took RNA transcripts and amplified TCR beta CDR3 regions from them. Investigators did first-round RT-PCR with HTBI primers, then second-round multiplex PCR. TCRdb processed the multiplex PCR reads anew with MiXCR; each CDR3 protein has one entry. The sample has around 1.1 million distinct CDR3 sequences; around a third are singletons. This clonotype has a handful of counts. Antigen unknown. The receptor comes from an adult man with Graves' hyperthyroidism. Sequenced input: peripheral blood or thyroid tissue (not recorded which). The chain recombines TRBV29-1 with TRBJ2-7; 8 nucleotides align to TRBD2. The CDR3 loop reads CSVVRGTRGTFLYEQYF. As DNA, the CDR3 is TGCAGCGTTGTTCGTGGGACTAGAGGTACATTTTTATACGAGCAGTACTTC.